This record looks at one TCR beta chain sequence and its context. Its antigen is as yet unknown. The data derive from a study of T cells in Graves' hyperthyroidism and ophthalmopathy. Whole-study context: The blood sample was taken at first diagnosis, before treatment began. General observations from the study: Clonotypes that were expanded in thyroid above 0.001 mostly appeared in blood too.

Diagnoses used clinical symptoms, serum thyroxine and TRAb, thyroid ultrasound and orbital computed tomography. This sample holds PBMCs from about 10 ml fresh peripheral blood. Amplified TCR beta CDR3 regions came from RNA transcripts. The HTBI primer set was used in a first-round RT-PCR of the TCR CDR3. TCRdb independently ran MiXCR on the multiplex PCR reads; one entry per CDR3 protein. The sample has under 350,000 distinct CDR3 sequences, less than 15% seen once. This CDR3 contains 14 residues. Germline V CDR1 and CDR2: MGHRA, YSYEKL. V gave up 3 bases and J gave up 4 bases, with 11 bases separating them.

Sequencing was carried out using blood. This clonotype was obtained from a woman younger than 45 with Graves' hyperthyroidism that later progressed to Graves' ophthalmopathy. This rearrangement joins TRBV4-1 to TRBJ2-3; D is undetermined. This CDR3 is CASSQPRRADTQYF. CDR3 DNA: TGCGCCAGCAGCCAGCCTCGACGGGCAGATACGCAGTATTTT.